This T cell receptor (beta chain) was captured in a study of blood T cell repertoires in COVID-19. About the research overall: Acute and convalescent COVID-19 specimens originated in the United States, Italy and Spain. PBMCs, B-cell-depleted T cells, or T cells provided the cDNA or gDNA that made up the material.

As originally analysed: Reference gene primer amplification yielded estimated nucleated cell counts. The repertoire was sequenced with immunoSEQ multiplex PCR; TCRdb's copy has only in-frame clones and lacks some. V and J calls and clone size come straight from that table; D and trimming were deduced from the DNA. Among about 210,000 clones listed, approximately 78% were seen once. CDR1 is SGHRS, CDR2 YFSETQ, per germline. The length of the CDR3 is 15 residues. Trimming took off 0 bases at V and 0 bases at J, with 7 bases between the two ends. Comments on this clone: Distinct nucleotide sequences in the sample also encode this CDR3.

V usage is TRBV5-1 and J usage is TRBJ1-3; D is unclear. Material for sequencing was peripheral blood. This clonotype was obtained from a woman aged 35 to 49 with acute or convalescent COVID-19. CDR3 in DNA: TGCGCCAGCAGCTTGGGCAGTTCCTCTGGAAACACCATATATTTT. Its translation: CASSLGSSSGNTIYF. Filled out from reference TRBV5-1 and TRBJ1-3, the complete variable domain reads KAGVTQTPRYLIKTRGQQVTLSCSPISGHRSVSWYQQTPGQGLQFLFEYFSETQRNKGNFPGRFSGRQFSNSRSEMNVSTLELGDSALYLCASSLGSSSGNTIYFGEGSWLTVV.